This T cell receptor beta chain was obtained from a study of T-cell reconstitution after alpha-beta-depleted transplantation in children. As it was prepared, the TCRbeta library received unique molecular identifiers. TCRdb called the PCR reads again in MiXCR, with one record for every CDR3 protein. The sample lists about 300,000 distinct CDR3 sequences; about 9.4% were seen once. The germline V gene encodes CDR1 GTSNPN and CDR2 SVGIG (reference sequence). This CDR3 comprises 15 residues. V was pared by 4 bases and J by 3 bases, with 16 bases between. This clonotype was seen many times. The TCR originated in a boy under three years old with acute myeloid leukemia, due to receive a stem cell transplant. This chain links TRBV30 with TRBJ2-1; perhaps TRBD1 as D (5 bases). The sample in question was PBMCs, obtained before TCRalphabeta/CD19-depleted stem cell transplant. CDR3 coding DNA: TGTGCCTGGAACCAGGGCATAGGGGTCTACAATGAGCAGTTCTTC. Translated: CAWNQGIGVYNEQFF.